This T cell receptor beta chain originates from a study of OX40 agonist ivuxolimab in advanced cancers. On the study more broadly: The eligibility criteria allowed prior anti-PD-1, anti-PD-L1 or anti-CTLA-4 therapy, and around 40% had some. Two cutaneous melanoma patients and one hepatocellular carcinoma patient, three in all, had partial responses. General study points: Among the lowest levels of clonal expansion were found in partial responders at 0.1-3.0 mg/kg.

Using immunoSEQ multiplex PCR, the repertoire was profiled, and TCRdb retains in-frame clones only, with some absent. The repertoire holds 49,000 or so clones, more than 80% seen once, with approximately 12% in the top ten. V was pared by 6 bases and J by 0 bases, with 9 bases between. The germline V gene encodes CDR1 MNHNS and CDR2 SASEGT. The CDR3 has 14 amino acids. Details on this clone: Antigen unknown.

The V and J genes are TRBV6-1 and TRBJ1-5; no clear D gene. This TCR was sampled from an adult with an advanced solid tumor such as melanoma, head and neck, liver or kidney cancer. The specimen was CD4+ or CD8+ T cells sorted from blood, collected in a trial of the OX40 agonist ivuxolimab. CDR3 protein: CASRGGYSNQPQHF. The CDR3 region has the DNA TGTGCCAGCAGGGGCGGGTATAGCAATCAGCCCCAGCATTTT.